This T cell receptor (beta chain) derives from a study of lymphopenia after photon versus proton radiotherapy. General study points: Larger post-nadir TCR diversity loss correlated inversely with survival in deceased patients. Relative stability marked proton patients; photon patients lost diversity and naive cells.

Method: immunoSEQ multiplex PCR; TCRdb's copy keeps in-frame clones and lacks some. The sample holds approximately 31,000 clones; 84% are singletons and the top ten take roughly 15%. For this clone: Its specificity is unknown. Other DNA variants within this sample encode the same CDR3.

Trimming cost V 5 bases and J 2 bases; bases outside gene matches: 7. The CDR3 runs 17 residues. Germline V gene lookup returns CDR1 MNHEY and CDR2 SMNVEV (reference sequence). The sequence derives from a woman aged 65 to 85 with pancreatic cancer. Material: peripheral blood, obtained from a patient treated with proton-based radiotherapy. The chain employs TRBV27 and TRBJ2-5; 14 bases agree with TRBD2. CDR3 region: CASSKGTSGSEQETQYF. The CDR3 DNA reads TGTGCCAGCAGTAAAGGGACTAGCGGGAGTGAACAAGAGACCCAGTACTTC.